This T cell receptor (beta chain) originates from a study of blood T cell repertoires in COVID-19. Study-level background: The samples span acute and convalescent COVID-19 from the United States, Italy and Spain. The analysed material was cDNA or gDNA that came from T cells, B-cell-depleted T cells, or PBMCs.

Only in-frame clones appear in the TCRdb table, and some are missing; sequencing was by immunoSEQ multiplex PCR. The sample holds a few hundred thousand clones; about 80% are singletons and the top ten take less than 20%. Patients in Seattle were enrolled during active infection, then followed longitudinally. The TCR was taken from a person aged 65-85 years with COVID-19, enrolled during active disease. Source material: peripheral blood.

CDR3 region: CASSLVAGGQGEAFF. The DNA for the CDR3 is TGTGCCAGCAGCTTGGTAGCGGGGGGCCAGGGTGAAGCTTTCTTT. The rearrangement links TRBV5-6 to TRBJ1-1, with D possibly matching TRBD1 (6 bases). Looked up from germline, CDR1 is SGHDT and CDR2 is YYEEEE. The CDR3 contains 15 residues. Trimming stripped 0 bases from V and 7 bases from J, with 16 bases between.